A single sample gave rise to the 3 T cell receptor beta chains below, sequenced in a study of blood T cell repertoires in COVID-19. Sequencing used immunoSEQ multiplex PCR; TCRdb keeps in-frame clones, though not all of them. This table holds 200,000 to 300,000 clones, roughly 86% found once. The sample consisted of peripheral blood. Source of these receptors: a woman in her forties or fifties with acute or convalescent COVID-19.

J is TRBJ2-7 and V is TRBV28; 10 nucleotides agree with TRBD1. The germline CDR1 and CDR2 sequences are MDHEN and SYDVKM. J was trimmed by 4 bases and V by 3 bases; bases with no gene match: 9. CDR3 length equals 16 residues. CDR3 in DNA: TGTGCCAGCAGTTTCCCCCTCCGGGACAGGGGTTACGAGCAGTACTTC. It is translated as CASSFPLRDRGYEQYF.

The CDR3 DNA reads TGTGCCACCAGTGATAATTTCGGGGGGAACTATGGCTACACCTTC. Amino acid sequence: CATSDNFGGNYGYTF. The chain carries TRBV24-1 and TRBJ1-2, with D perhaps matching TRBD1 (5 bases). The CDR3 is 15 residues long. The ends were cut back, 3 bases at V and 2 bases at J, with 12 bases in the middle. Germline V gives CDR1 KGHDR, CDR2 SFDVKD.

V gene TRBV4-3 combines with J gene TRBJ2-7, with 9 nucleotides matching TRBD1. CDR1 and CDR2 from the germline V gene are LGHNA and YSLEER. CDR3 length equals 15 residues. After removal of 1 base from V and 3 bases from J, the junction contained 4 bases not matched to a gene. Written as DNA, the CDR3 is TGCGCCAGCAGCCAAGTGCGGACAGGGGACTACGAGCAGTACTTC. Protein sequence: CASSQVRTGDYEQYF.